The source of this TCR beta chain is a study of brain T cells in children with intractable seizures. The sample's time point: blood from clinic visit 5 months post-surgery; TSC patient then seizure free. Sequencing was limited to surgery cases with top T cell transcript signatures in brain tissue. Pre-surgery treatment included at least one anti-epileptic drug. Data came from immunoSEQ multiplex PCR; TCRdb stores just in-frame clones and leaves some out. The data show approximately 330,000 clones, roughly 93% seen once. CDR3 size: 15 residues. In germline, CDR1 is SGHVS, CDR2 FNYEAQ. V was cut by 3 bases and J by 2 bases, with 14 bases left in between.

The genes are TRBV7-6 and TRBJ2-7; the D gene is possibly TRBD1 (6 bases). The source is a boy under two years old with tuberous sclerosis and intractable seizures. This specimen was peripheral blood, taken 5 to 6 months after surgery. CDR3: CASSFRTDLPYEQYF. DNA for the CDR3: TGTGCCAGCAGCTTTAGGACAGACCTCCCCTACGAGCAGTACTTC.